Listed below are T cell receptor beta chains from one sample, sequenced in a study of cytomegalovirus exposure and HLA in healthy donors. Clones were read by immunoSEQ multiplex PCR, and TCRdb kept only the in-frame ones, dropping some. The data hold 85,000 to 120,000 clones, with roughly 80% observed a single time. The material sequenced was PBMCs. Every receptor here comes from a man aged 35 to 55 in good health and CMV-seronegative. Both conserved end residues are part of each CDR3. The order of the fields is clone size, V gene, J gene, D gene, CDR3 DNA, CDR3 protein. A D gene is named only where the DNA matches it firmly. Only some rows state a clone size, as once, few, many or a class for expanded clones.

abundance: .
v_gene: TRBV6-1
j_gene: TRBJ2-1
d_gene: TRBD1
CDR3nt: TGTGCCAGCATATCGGGGACAGGGAAAAATGAGCAGTTCTTC
CDR3aa: CASISGTGKNEQFF

abundance: .
v_gene: TRBV2
j_gene: TRBJ2-3
d_gene: .
CDR3nt: TGTGCCAGCAGTGGACTAGGACATAGCACAGATACGCAGTATTTT
CDR3aa: CASSGLGHSTDTQYF

abundance: few
v_gene: TRBV18
j_gene: TRBJ2-1
d_gene: TRBD1
CDR3nt: TGTGCCAGCTCGCACAGGGGCCCAGATGAGCAGTTCTTC
CDR3aa: CASSHRGPDEQFF

abundance: .
v_gene: TRBV6-6
j_gene: TRBJ1-1
d_gene: .
CDR3nt: TGTGCCAGCAGTCCCGCGGGGAGCAGCACTGAAGCTTTCTTT
CDR3aa: CASSPAGSSTEAFF

abundance: .
v_gene: TRBV29-1
j_gene: TRBJ1-1
d_gene: .
CDR3nt: TGCAGCGTTGTCTGGGGTAGGGGCACTGAAGCTTTCTTT
CDR3aa: CSVVWGRGTEAFF

abundance: .
v_gene: TRBV2
j_gene: TRBJ2-7
d_gene: TRBD2
CDR3nt: TGTGCCAGCTCCAGCGGGGGAACGGCCTACGAGCAGTACTTC
CDR3aa: CASSSGGTAYEQYF

abundance: .
v_gene: TRBV2
j_gene: TRBJ2-3
d_gene: TRBD2
CDR3nt: TGTGCCAGCAGCTCCACTAGCGGGGGGAGGGGCACAGATACGCAGTATTTT
CDR3aa: CASSSTSGGRGTDTQYF

abundance: .
v_gene: TRBV9
j_gene: TRBJ2-7
d_gene: TRBD1
CDR3nt: TGTGCCAGCAGCGCTACAGGGGGCGCGGGTTACGAGCAGTACTTC
CDR3aa: CASSATGGAGYEQYF

abundance: few
v_gene: TRBV6-5
j_gene: TRBJ2-7
d_gene: .
CDR3nt: TGTGCCAGCAGTCAGGGGAGCCGCTACGAGCAGTACTTC
CDR3aa: CASSQGSRYEQYF

abundance: .
v_gene: TRBV7-9
j_gene: TRBJ1-1
d_gene: TRBD1
CDR3nt: TGTGCCAGCAGCGGCCAGGGGGACACTGAAGCTTTCTTT
CDR3aa: CASSGQGDTEAFF

abundance: .
v_gene: TRBV19
j_gene: TRBJ2-3
d_gene: TRBD2
CDR3nt: TGTGCCAGTAGTTTGACTAGCGGGGGAGCTATTGGAGGCACAGATACGCAGTATTTT
CDR3aa: CASSLTSGGAIGGTDTQYF

abundance: .
v_gene: TRBV4-1
j_gene: TRBJ1-3
d_gene: TRBD1
CDR3nt: TGCGCCAGCAGCCTCATCACGACAGGGGACGTTTCTGGAAACACCATATATTTT
CDR3aa: CASSLITTGDVSGNTIYF

abundance: few
v_gene: TRBV10-2
j_gene: TRBJ2-2
d_gene: .
CDR3nt: TGCGCCAGCAGTCCAATGGAATTGGGGCGCGGCACCGGGGAGCTGTTTTTT
CDR3aa: CASSPMELGRGTGELFF

abundance: .
v_gene: TRBV19
j_gene: TRBJ1-4
d_gene: .
CDR3nt: TGTGCCAGCTCCGATGAGGGGAGGAATGAAAAACTGTTTTTT
CDR3aa: CASSDEGRNEKLFF

abundance: .
v_gene: TRBV10-1
j_gene: TRBJ2-3
d_gene: TRBD2
CDR3nt: TGCGCCAGCAGTGAGACTAGCGGGGGGGCCAGAGATACGCAGTATTTT
CDR3aa: CASSETSGGARDTQYF

abundance: .
v_gene: TRBV7-6
j_gene: TRBJ1-2
d_gene: TRBD1
CDR3nt: TGTGCCAGCAGCACCGGACAGGGGGGCGGCTACACCTTC
CDR3aa: CASSTGQGGGYTF

abundance: .
v_gene: TRBV18
j_gene: TRBJ2-7
d_gene: TRBD1
CDR3nt: TGTGCCAGCTCAGATGGACAGGGGGCCCACGAGCAGTACTTC
CDR3aa: CASSDGQGAHEQYF

abundance: .
v_gene: TRBV11-2
j_gene: TRBJ1-1
d_gene: .
CDR3nt: TGTGCCAGCAGCTTAGATTTCTCTGAAGCTTTCTTT
CDR3aa: CASSLDFSEAFF

abundance: .
v_gene: TRBV4-1
j_gene: TRBJ2-7
d_gene: TRBD1
CDR3nt: TGCGCCAGCAGCCAAAGTCAGGGACAGGCCTTCTACGAGCAGTACTTC
CDR3aa: CASSQSQGQAFYEQYF

abundance: .
v_gene: TRBV19
j_gene: TRBJ1-5
d_gene: .
CDR3nt: TGTGCCAGTATGGAGAGGGGGGGCCTTCAGCCCCAGCATTTT
CDR3aa: CASMERGGLQPQHF

abundance: once
v_gene: TRBV5-1
j_gene: TRBJ2-3
d_gene: .
CDR3nt: TGCGCCAGCAGCTTGGGACACCGACCCACAGATACGCAGTATTTT
CDR3aa: CASSLGHRPTDTQYF

abundance: .
v_gene: TRBV7-8
j_gene: TRBJ2-2
d_gene: TRBD1
CDR3nt: TGTGCCAGCAGCTTGGGTCAGGGGGACACCGGGGAGCTGTTTTTT
CDR3aa: CASSLGQGDTGELFF

abundance: .
v_gene: TRBV29-1
j_gene: TRBJ1-2
d_gene: .
CDR3nt: TGCAGCGCCGCAAAGGTGGGTAACAACCCAGGCGGCTACACCTTC
CDR3aa: CSAAKVGNNPGGYTF

abundance: .
v_gene: TRBV5-6
j_gene: TRBJ2-5
d_gene: TRBD1
CDR3nt: TGTGCCAGCAGCTTACAGGGGGCCAGGGAGACCCAGTACTTC
CDR3aa: CASSLQGARETQYF

abundance: .
v_gene: TRBV6-1
j_gene: TRBJ1-2
d_gene: .
CDR3nt: TGTGCCAGCATGTTGGGGGCCTATGGCTACACCTTC
CDR3aa: CASMLGAYGYTF

abundance: .
v_gene: TRBV18
j_gene: TRBJ1-2
d_gene: .
CDR3nt: TGTGCCAGCTCAGAACGGCAGACTGATGGCTACACCTTC
CDR3aa: CASSERQTDGYTF

abundance: .
v_gene: TRBV4-1
j_gene: TRBJ1-3
d_gene: TRBD1
CDR3nt: TGCGCCAGCAGCCAGGGGACAGGGGAGAGAAACACCATATATTTT
CDR3aa: CASSQGTGERNTIYF

abundance: .
v_gene: TRBV6-5
j_gene: TRBJ2-7
d_gene: TRBD1
CDR3nt: TGTGCCACCTGGGCAGGGGGTTCCTACGAGCAGTACTTC
CDR3aa: CATWAGGSYEQYF

abundance: .
v_gene: TRBV5-1
j_gene: TRBJ2-7
d_gene: TRBD2
CDR3nt: TGCGCCAGCAGCTTCTATAGCGGGGGGGCTTACGAGCAGTACTTC
CDR3aa: CASSFYSGGAYEQYF

abundance: .
v_gene: TRBV5-4
j_gene: TRBJ2-2
d_gene: TRBD1
CDR3nt: TGTGCCAGTGGCAGGGGGAAAGAGGCGAACACCGGGGAGCTGTTTTTT
CDR3aa: CASGRGKEANTGELFF

abundance: few
v_gene: TRBV19
j_gene: TRBJ1-1
d_gene: TRBD1
CDR3nt: TGTGCCAGTAGGGGACAGGGCGAAGCTTTCTTT
CDR3aa: CASRGQGEAFF

abundance: few
v_gene: TRBV13
j_gene: TRBJ2-6
d_gene: .
CDR3nt: TGTGCCAGCAGCTTGGTAGGGAGCCCCGGGGCCAACGTCCTGACTTTC
CDR3aa: CASSLVGSPGANVLTF

abundance: .
v_gene: TRBV7-2
j_gene: TRBJ1-4
d_gene: .
CDR3nt: TGTGCCAGCAGCCCGACAGGTGGGGAAAAACTGTTTTTT
CDR3aa: CASSPTGGEKLFF

abundance: .
v_gene: TRBV27
j_gene: TRBJ2-1
d_gene: TRBD2
CDR3nt: TGTGCCACAAAGACTAGCGGGCCTTACAATGAGCAGTTCTTC
CDR3aa: CATKTSGPYNEQFF

abundance: few
v_gene: TRBV7-3
j_gene: TRBJ2-5
d_gene: TRBD2
CDR3nt: TGTGCCAGCAGCTTAGGGGGGGGGTTCCAAGAGACCCAGTACTTC
CDR3aa: CASSLGGGFQETQYF

abundance: .
v_gene: TRBV7-6
j_gene: TRBJ2-1
d_gene: .
CDR3nt: TGTGCCAGCTCTTATGGTGGACAGCCATACAATGAGCAGTTCTTC
CDR3aa: CASSYGGQPYNEQFF

abundance: .
v_gene: TRBV4-1
j_gene: TRBJ2-7
d_gene: .
CDR3nt: TGCGCCAGCAGCCAAGAAGGGGTAAGCGACGAGCAGTACTTC
CDR3aa: CASSQEGVSDEQYF

abundance: .
v_gene: TRBV18
j_gene: TRBJ2-5
d_gene: .
CDR3nt: TGTGCCAGCTCACCAGCGCATCAAGAGACCCAGTACTTC
CDR3aa: CASSPAHQETQYF